Below are 32 T cell receptor beta chains sequenced from a single sample in a study of T cell repertoires in cytomegalovirus infection. TCRdb ran MiXCR on the reads and lists one entry per CDR3 protein. The sample records roughly 920,000 distinct CDR3 sequences, roughly 31% being singletons. For these receptors, no antigen is known. Sequenced material: cultured CD8+ T cells from PBMCs, taken from culture after CMV antigen stimulation. Every receptor here comes from a human donor in good health (CMV status not recorded). Some clones in this sample may be carry-over from other donors' samples.

The gene calls are TRBV6-9 and TRBJ1-6; 10 bases fit TRBD1. V lost 4 bases to trimming and J lost 5 bases; unmatched junction nucleotides: 5. Germline CDR1 reads MNHGY; CDR2 reads SVAAGI. This CDR3 contains 16 residues. The CDR3 here is CASSLGTGANNSPLHF. The CDR3 region has the DNA TGTGCCAGCAGTTTAGGGACAGGGGCCAATAATTCACCCCTCCACTTT.

This clonotype has a count of ten or more. J is TRBJ2-2 and V is TRBV7-6; tentatively, D is TRBD1 or TRBD2 (5 bases each). The CDR3 totals 14 residues. Deletions cut 2 bases from V and 5 bases from J, with 9 bases between. Germline lookup yields CDR1 SGHVS and CDR2 FNYEAQ. The CDR3 loop is CASSLRGATGELFF. The CDR3 coding sequence is TGTGCCAGCAGCTTAAGAGGGGCAACCGGGGAGCTGTTTTTT.

The chain recombines TRBV20-1 with TRBJ1-1; TRBD1 matches at 9 bases. The J segment lost 4 bases and the V segment lost 2 bases, leaving 8 bases of the junction unmatched. Germline values: CDR1 DFQATT, CDR2 SNEGSKA (reference sequence). This CDR3 is 15 amino acids long. For the CDR3, the DNA is TGCAGTGCTAGACAAAGGGACAGGGAGAGCACTGAAGCTTTCTTT. As protein: CSARQRDRESTEAFF.

This clonotype has a handful of counts. The rearrangement uses TRBV7-9 and TRBJ2-7; 9 bases are shared with TRBD2. Trimming took 5 bases from V and 2 from J; bases not matched to a gene: 4. This CDR3 comprises 14 residues. Germline CDR1 is SEHNR and CDR2 is FQNEAQ (reference sequence). CDR3 coding DNA: TGTGCCAGCAGCCGTAGCGGGGGCCCCTACGAGCAGTACTTC. It yields the protein CASSRSGGPYEQYF.

The V and J genes are TRBV19 and TRBJ1-2; TRBD1 matches 7 bases. The CDR3 consists of 15 residues. The trim removed 6 bases at V and 0 bases at J, leaving 7 bases unmatched. Per the germline V gene, CDR1 is LNHDA and CDR2 is SQIVND (reference sequence). DNA of the CDR3: TGTGCCAGTAGATTTCGACAGGGCGCTAACTATGGCTACACCTTC. Amino acid sequence: CASRFRQGANYGYTF.

The chain recombines TRBV12-3 or TRBV12-4 with TRBJ1-1; D is possibly TRBD1 (6 bases). The CDR3 contains 14 residues. The V end was cut by 6 bases, the J end by 6 bases, with 17 bases between. Here the CDR3 reads CASRSRQVPPEAFF. CDR3 DNA sequence: TGTGCCAGCAGATCAAGACAGGTTCCCCCTGAAGCTTTCTTT.

This clonotype was found many times. V usage is TRBV12-3 or TRBV12-4 and J usage is TRBJ1-5; no clear D gene. The CDR3 is 15 residues long. V lost 6 bases and J lost 6, with 18 bases in between. The CDR3 DNA reads TGTGCCAGCAGCTCCAGTACACTAGGCGGTCAGCCCCAGCATTTT. As protein: CASSSSTLGGQPQHF.

The V gene is TRBV5-1, the J gene TRBJ2-5; D is possibly TRBD2 (5 bases). The CDR3 spans 15 residues. Germline assignment: CDR1 SGHRS and CDR2 YFSETQ. V lost 1 base and J lost 7, with 17 bases in between. In DNA, the CDR3 is TGCGCCAGCAGCTTGCCAGCGGAGCCCCCGTGGACCCAGTACTTC. Amino acid sequence: CASSLPAEPPWTQYF.

The J gene is TRBJ2-5, the V gene TRBV2; D is possibly TRBD1 or TRBD2 (6 bases each). Germline V gives CDR1 SNHLY, CDR2 FYNNEI. V was shortened by 8 bases and J by 5 bases, with 12 bases between the two germline ends. This CDR3 has 12 amino acids. In DNA form, the CDR3 reads TGTGCCAGCCTGTTAGGGGGGGAGACCCAGTACTTC. Its translation is CASLLGGETQYF.

This clonotype was picked up a small number of times. The chain is built from TRBV4-1 and TRBJ1-1, with D tentatively TRBD1 (5 bases). The germline gives CDR1 MGHRA, CDR2 YSYEKL. V gave up 4 bases and J gave up 1 base, with 16 bases separating them. This CDR3 contains 16 residues. CDR3 sequence (DNA): TGCGCCAGCAGCCGGCCCGAGGGGCTTACGAACACTGAAGCTTTCTTT. This gives the protein CASSRPEGLTNTEAFF.

This clonotype has just a few counts. The V gene is TRBV2, the J gene TRBJ1-1, with D hard to call. V lost 2 bases to trimming and J lost 3 bases, with 10 bases between them. Germline CDR1 and CDR2: SNHLY and FYNNEI. The CDR3 covers 14 residues. The CDR3 loop is CASSEKGMYTEAFF. The CDR3 DNA is TGTGCCAGCAGTGAAAAAGGGATGTACACTGAAGCTTTCTTT.

The chain carries TRBV9 and TRBJ1-5; possible D gene TRBD1, 5 bases. The CDR3 covers 14 residues. V shed 0 bases and J shed 7 bases, with 11 bases lying between them. Germline CDR1 is SGDLS and CDR2 is YYNGEE. The CDR3 region is CASSVDDRGQPQHF. For the CDR3, the DNA is TGTGCCAGCAGCGTAGACGATAGGGGCCAGCCCCAGCATTTT.

This sequence joins TRBV5-1 and TRBJ2-3; unclear D gene. Germline V CDR1 and CDR2: SGHRS, YFSETQ. The CDR3 consists of 14 residues. Between the trimmed V and J ends, which lost 0 bases and 6 bases, there was a span of 11 bases. CDR3 region: CASSLAAQGDTQYF. The CDR3 nucleotides are TGCGCCAGCAGCTTGGCGGCCCAAGGGGATACGCAGTATTTT.

The chain couples TRBV19 to TRBJ2-2; D may be TRBD2 (7 bases). CDR3 size: 14 residues. Trimming left V 6 bases short and J 4 bases short, with 12 bases between. Germline values: CDR1 LNHDA, CDR2 SQIVND (reference sequence). The DNA for the CDR3 is TGTGCCAGTAGAAACAGGGAGGGCACCGGGGAGCTGTTTTTT. Translated, it gives CASRNREGTGELFF.

This clonotype was picked up a small number of times. The chain combines TRBV7-6 with TRBJ1-5; possible D gene TRBD1, 5 bases. CDR1 and CDR2 from the germline V gene are SGHVS and FNYEAQ. CDR3 length: 16 amino acids. The V gene lost 5 bases and the J gene lost 11 bases, with 25 bases spanning the gap. The CDR3 nucleotides read TGTGCCAGCAGCATTTCGACAGACGTCCACTTAACGGCCCAGCATTTT. Translating it yields CASSISTDVHLTAQHF.

This clonotype was detected many times. The V call is TRBV7-8, the J call TRBJ1-1; D call uncertain. This CDR3 spans 12 amino acids. Trimming left V 1 base short and J 5 bases short, with 5 bases between. In germline, CDR1 is SGHVS, CDR2 FQNEAQ. This CDR3 is CASSLVRTEAFF. CDR3 DNA sequence: TGTGCCAGCAGCTTAGTACGAACTGAAGCTTTCTTT. The variable domain in full, completed from reference TRBV7-8 and TRBJ1-1, reads GAGVSQSPRYKVAKRGQDVALRCDPISGHVSLFWYQQALGQGPEFLTYFQNEAQLDKSGLPSDRFFAERPEGSVSTLKIQRTQQEDSAVYLCASSLVRTEAFFGQGTRLTVV.

A word on this clonotype: Possible read error: a much larger clone is one base away. The gene calls are TRBV11-2 and TRBJ1-1; the D gene is possibly TRBD1 (5 bases). Germline CDR1 reads SGHAT; CDR2 reads FQNNGV. The CDR3 is 13 residues long. DNA for the CDR3: TGTGTCAGCAACCGGGGCCTGGGGACTGAAGCTTTCTTT. Translating gives CVSNRGLGTEAFF.

This rearrangement joins TRBV7-6 to TRBJ2-5; 7 bases map to TRBD2. V lost 7 bases and J lost 4; bases outside the gene matches: 9. Per germline, CDR1 SGHVS and CDR2 FNYEAQ. The CDR3 length is 14 residues. This CDR3 reads CASTPPGGRETQYF. CDR3 DNA sequence: TGTGCCAGCACCCCACCGGGAGGAAGAGAGACCCAGTACTTC.

The chain recombines TRBV19 with TRBJ1-5, with TRBD1 as a possible D gene (5 bases). The ends were cut back, 3 bases at V and 5 bases at J, with 14 bases in the middle. Germline-derived CDR1 and CDR2 are LNHDA and SQIVND (reference sequence). This CDR3 spans 15 amino acids. CDR3 amino acids: CASSILGQGHQPQHF. The DNA for the CDR3 is TGTGCCAGTAGTATTTTAGGTCAGGGCCATCAGCCCCAGCATTTT.

This chain uses TRBV28 with TRBJ2-3, with TRBD1 matching over 9 bases. J gave up 5 bases and V 7 bases, and 13 bases lay outside the gene matches. The CDR3 is made up of 16 amino acids. The V gene's germline CDR1 is MDHEN and CDR2 SYDVKM. The CDR3 protein is CASNTRSGQGVDTQYF. In nucleotides, the CDR3 is TGTGCCAGCAACACTCGATCGGGACAGGGCGTAGATACGCAGTATTTT.

This clonotype turned up a few times. The V and J genes are TRBV9 and TRBJ1-1; 11 bases match TRBD1. This CDR3 is built from 13 residues. Germline assignment: CDR1 SGDLS and CDR2 YYNGEE. Trimming removed 4 bases from V and 8 bases from J; junction bases left unmatched: 4. Here the CDR3 reads CASSRTGGREAFF. CDR3 nucleotides: TGTGCCAGCAGCAGGACAGGGGGCCGAGAAGCTTTCTTT.

Remarks on this clonotype: Its ends do not fully match the called genes, so a read error is possible. The rearrangement joins TRBV5-3 to TRBJ1-5; 7 nucleotides agree with TRBD1. TRBV5-3 is known as an ORF, though its function is uncertain. CDR3 length: 16 amino acids. The CDR3 DNA is TGTGCCAGCAGCTCTACCAGGGGGGATAGCAATCAGCCCCAGCATTTT. It yields the protein CASSSTRGDSNQPQHF.

This clonotype came up a few times. V is TRBV28 and J is TRBJ1-1; 8 bases match TRBD1. There are 16 residues in the CDR3. The germline V gene encodes CDR1 MDHEN and CDR2 SYDVKM. J gave up 3 bases and V 6 bases, and 12 bases lay outside the gene matches. DNA of the CDR3: TGTGCCAGCAGGAGAGACAGGGGCACTTACTACACTGAAGCTTTCTTT. Translation: CASRRDRGTYYTEAFF.

The V and J genes are TRBV7-9 and TRBJ2-1; D may be TRBD1 (5 bases). CDR3 length: 15 residues. Between the trimmed V and J ends, which lost 1 base and 5 bases, there was a span of 12 bases. Germline CDR1 and CDR2: SEHNR and FQNEAQ (reference sequence). In DNA, the CDR3 is TGTGCCAGCAGCTTAGTGCAGGGTCAAGACAATGAGCAGTTCTTC. Amino acids: CASSLVQGQDNEQFF.

The chain joins TRBV12-3 or TRBV12-4 to TRBJ1-3; D gene ambiguous. The CDR3 length is 16 residues. V lost 2 bases and J lost 4, with 15 bases in between. CDR3 amino acids: CASSLTRADLGNTIYF. CDR3 sequence (DNA): TGTGCCAGCAGTTTAACTCGGGCAGACCTCGGAAACACCATATATTTT.

About this clonotype itself: This CDR3 fails to terminate in the conserved phenylalanine or tryptophan, so it likely reflects a read error. This chain connects TRBV7-6 to TRBJ1-6; unclear D gene. CDR3 length equals 16 residues. Deletions cut 2 bases from V and 0 bases from J, with 8 bases between. Per germline, CDR1 SGHVS and CDR2 FNYEAQ. The CDR3 sequence: CASSLSSSSYNSPLHI. The DNA for the CDR3 is TGTGCCAGCAGCTTATCCAGTAGCTCCTATAATTCACCCCTCCACATT.

A few counts support this clonotype. J is TRBJ1-2 and V is TRBV7-9; D remains ambiguous. Germline V CDR1 and CDR2: SEHNR, FQNEAQ (reference sequence). CDR3 length: 13 residues. The germline V and J ends were trimmed by 1 base and 8 bases, with 11 bases remaining between them. DNA for the CDR3: TGTGCCAGCAGCTTAGTCACGGGCCGCGGCTACACCTTC. Protein product: CASSLVTGRGYTF.

This clonotype was seen repeatedly, ten times or more. The chain employs TRBV5-1 and TRBJ2-3; 7 nucleotides agree with TRBD1. CDR1 is SGHRS and CDR2 is YFSETQ in the germline V gene. The CDR3 is 14 residues long. Trimming took 2 bases from V and 3 from J; bases not matched to a gene: 3. CDR3: CASSLEGATDTQYF. DNA of the CDR3: TGCGCCAGCAGCTTAGAGGGGGCAACAGATACGCAGTATTTT.

The sample holds a few counts of this clonotype. The chain employs TRBV12-3 or TRBV12-4 and TRBJ1-5, with D hard to call. The CDR3 totals 13 residues. V lost 3 bases to trimming and J lost 5 bases, with 8 bases between them. This chain's CDR3 is CASSFAPHQPQHF. CDR3 coding DNA: TGTGCCAGCAGTTTTGCCCCCCATCAGCCCCAGCATTTT.

Comments on this clonotype: One junction end does not reproduce the germline sequence, and a read error may be involved. This chain connects TRBV2 to TRBJ2-7; D tentatively reads TRBD1 or TRBD2 (5 bases each). Germline assignment: CDR1 SNHLY and CDR2 FYNNEI. The CDR3 runs 10 residues. The DNA of the CDR3 is TGTGCCAGCAGGGGACGTTTAAAATCCTTC. Amino acid sequence: CASRGRLKSF. Filled out from reference TRBV2 and TRBJ2-7, the complete variable domain reads EPEVTQTPSHQVTQMGQEVILRCVPISNHLYFYWYRQILGQKVEFLVSFYNNEISEKSEIFDDQFSVERPDGSNFTLKIRSTKLEDSAMYFCASRGRLKSFGPGTRLTVT.

This clonotype was observed a few times. At one end the junction does not follow the germline gene, possibly because of a read error. The V gene is TRBV5-4, the J gene TRBJ2-3; 13 bases are a match to TRBD2. Germline V gene data show CDR1 as SGHNT and CDR2 as YYREEE (reference sequence). This CDR3 contains 13 residues. The CDR3 sequence: CASSFGTSGDPLF. The CDR3 DNA is TGTGCCAGCAGCTTTGGGACTAGCGGGGACCCTTTGTTT.

The rearrangement joins TRBV7-9 to TRBJ2-3; D perhaps matches TRBD2 (6 bases). The CDR3 contains 16 residues. Trimming removed 5 bases from V and 2 bases from J, with 17 bases in between. Germline CDR1 is SEHNR and CDR2 is FQNEAQ (reference sequence). Here the CDR3 reads CASSARDFLYTDTQYF. CDR3 coding DNA: TGTGCCAGCAGCGCGCGGGACTTCCTCTACACAGATACGCAGTATTTT.